The 29 T cell receptor beta chains below all came from one sample that was sequenced in a study of CD8+CD57+ T cells in acquired aplastic anemia. Genomic DNA constituted the template upon which TCR beta VDJ and CDR3 profiling was performed. TCRdb fed the reads into MiXCR, producing one record per CDR3 protein. The sample carries 150,000 to 200,000 distinct CDR3 sequences, 35% to 55% recorded once. Specimen: sorted CD4+, CD8+, or CD8+CD57+ T cells (not recorded which) from PBMCs. These receptors all come from a human donor in good health.

This clonotype occurred many times. The CDR3 sequence is CASKTLLTSGRAEGETQYF. As DNA, the CDR3 is TGTGCCAGCAAAACCCTATTGACTAGCGGGAGGGCGGAGGGAGAGACCCAGTACTTC. The genes are TRBV27 and TRBJ2-5; TRBD2 matches 14 bases. V shed 7 bases, J shed 4 bases, and the junction held 17 bases outside the gene matches. Germline V gene lookup returns CDR1 MNHEY and CDR2 SMNVEV (reference sequence). CDR3 length equals 19 residues.

Concerning this clonotype: The CDR3 ends on some other residue instead of the conserved phenylalanine or tryptophan, so this is likely a read error. Because the CDR3's place on the DNA is in doubt, the DNA is left out and the CDR3 is given as listed by TCRdb. This rearrangement joins TRBV7-3 to TRBJ1-4. Termini included, the CDR3 measures 10 amino acids. Germline V gives CDR1 SGHTA, CDR2 FQGTGA. CDR3 sequence: CASRRGAKVD.

At least ten counts were recorded for this clonotype. The chain combines TRBV6-5 with TRBJ2-7, with D perhaps TRBD1 or TRBD2 (5 bases each). V lost 6 bases and J 2 bases, leaving 14 bases between the germline ends. This CDR3 contains 14 residues. The germline gives CDR1 MNHEY, CDR2 SVGAGI. The CDR3: CASSWGSGPYEQYF. The CDR3 nucleotides read TGTGCCAGCAGCTGGGGGTCAGGGCCCTACGAGCAGTACTTC.

This clonotype was counted at least ten times. The V and J genes are TRBV12-3 or TRBV12-4 and TRBJ2-7; no reliable D call. V was shortened by 1 base and J by 3 bases, with 10 bases between the two germline ends. This CDR3 is built from 14 residues. The CDR3 spells CASSLGFLGYEQYF. In DNA, the CDR3 is TGTGCCAGCAGTTTAGGGTTCCTCGGCTACGAGCAGTACTTC.

This clonotype came up many times. The V and J genes are TRBV7-8 and TRBJ2-1, with 9 bases matching TRBD2. The CDR3 loop spans 16 amino acids. Germline lookup yields CDR1 SGHVS and CDR2 FQNEAQ. V was clipped by 5 bases and J by 8 bases; unmatched bases: 13. The DNA for the CDR3 is TGTGCCAGCAGCGGCTCGGTGATAGCGGGAGTCGATGAGCAGTTCTTC. It specifies CASSGSVIAGVDEQFF.

The table lists this clonotype with many counts. The chain recombines TRBV27 with TRBJ1-6, with 8 bases lining up with TRBD1. V gave up 6 bases and J gave up 7 bases; unmatched junction bases: 5. Germline V gene data show CDR1 as MNHEY and CDR2 as SMNVEV (reference sequence). CDR3 size: 14 residues. The CDR3, as DNA: TGTGCCAGCAGGGCGACAGGGGTGAATTCACCCCTCCACTTT. It yields the protein CASRATGVNSPLHF.

V is TRBV29-1 and J is TRBJ1-1; D ambiguous. The CDR3 covers 13 residues. V lost 4 bases and J 0 bases, leaving 9 bases between the germline ends. Germline V gene data show CDR1 as SQVTM and CDR2 as ANQGSEA. The CDR3 spells CSVAQILNTEAFF. The CDR3 DNA follows: TGCAGCGTTGCTCAGATACTGAACACTGAAGCTTTCTTT.

This chain uses TRBV6-1 with TRBJ2-1, with D hard to call. Trimming took off 6 bases at V and 4 bases at J, with 7 bases between the two ends. Germline CDR1 reads MNHNS; CDR2 reads SASEGT. The CDR3 contains 12 residues. In nucleotides, the CDR3 is TGTGCCAGCAGCCCGGAATACAATGAGCAGTTCTTC. Its translation is CASSPEYNEQFF.

The chain links TRBV10-2 to TRBJ1-1; D is ambiguous. Trimming shortened V by 0 bases and J by 4 bases, and 12 bases separated the two germline ends. The CDR3 is made up of 15 amino acids. Looked up from germline, CDR1 is WSHSY and CDR2 is SAAADI. The CDR3 sequence: CASSESDPKSTEAFF. CDR3 nucleotides: TGCGCCAGCAGTGAGTCGGATCCTAAGAGCACTGAAGCTTTCTTT.

The gene calls are TRBV12-3 or TRBV12-4 and TRBJ2-5; D is perhaps TRBD2 (6 bases). Trimming stripped 3 bases from V and 5 bases from J, with 16 bases between. CDR3 length equals 15 residues. The DNA for the CDR3 is TGTGCCAGCAGTTTTTTCAAGGGCAGCGGGGAGACCCAGTACTTC. This gives the protein CASSFFKGSGETQYF.

This clonotype showed up many times. The chain recombines TRBV7-9 with TRBJ1-2; D unresolved. CDR3 length equals 16 residues. Trimming removed 0 bases from V and 9 bases from J, with 20 bases in between. Germline V CDR1 and CDR2: SEHNR, FQNEAQ (reference sequence). CDR3 DNA sequence: TGTGCCAGCAGCTTAGCTTATTCGGTGGCGAGATTAAGCTACACCTTC. Translation: CASSLAYSVARLSYTF.

This clonotype occurred a few times. A much larger clone is a single base away; this may be a read error. This sequence joins TRBV20-1 and TRBJ1-2, with D hard to call. Looked up from germline, CDR1 is DFQATT and CDR2 is SNEGSKA (reference sequence). The CDR3 length is 10 residues. Trimming left V 0 bases short and J 10 bases short, with 6 bases between. In DNA form, the CDR3 reads TGCAGTGCTAGAGACCGTGACTACACCTTC. Translating it yields CSARDRDYTF.

In its sample, this clonotype was seen many times. The genes are TRBV20-1 and TRBJ2-3; the match to TRBD2 covers 15 bases. Looked up from germline, CDR1 is DFQATT and CDR2 is SNEGSKA (reference sequence). This CDR3 region has 17 residues. With V trimmed by 5 bases and J by 3 bases, 9 bases remained unmatched. This CDR3 reads CSAEGRTSGGATDTQYF. The DNA of the CDR3 is TGCAGTGCTGAGGGGAGGACTAGCGGGGGGGCAACAGATACGCAGTATTTT.

This clonotype was picked up many times. The chain is built from TRBV11-1 and TRBJ1-2, with a possible D match to TRBD1 (5 bases). Germline values: CDR1 SGHAT, CDR2 FQDESV (reference sequence). CDR3 length equals 14 residues. Trimming stripped 6 bases from V and 0 bases from J, with 11 bases between. The CDR3 protein is CASSRDGSNYGYTF. The CDR3, as DNA: TGTGCCAGCAGTAGGGACGGTTCTAACTATGGCTACACCTTC.

V gene TRBV29-1 combines with J gene TRBJ2-1; no clear D. Trimming stripped 8 bases from V and 9 bases from J, with 14 bases between. There are 11 residues in the CDR3. CDR1 SQVTM and CDR2 ANQGSEA come from the germline V gene. CDR3 sequence reads: CSHPWRGEQFF. The CDR3 coding sequence is TGCAGCCACCCCTGGAGAGGTGAGCAGTTCTTC.

The chain links TRBV29-1 to TRBJ2-3; TRBD1 matches 9 bases. Germline assignment: CDR1 SQVTM and CDR2 ANQGSEA. V lost 5 bases, J lost 5 bases, and 8 bases stayed unmatched. The CDR3 extends over 14 amino acids. The CDR3: CSVNGQGIGDTQYF. CDR3 DNA sequence: TGCAGCGTTAACGGACAGGGGATTGGAGATACGCAGTATTTT.

This clonotype was counted at least ten times. The J gene is TRBJ2-2, the V gene TRBV7-2; TRBD2 matches 10 bases. The trim removed 7 bases at V and 4 bases at J, leaving 3 bases unmatched. This CDR3 contains 14 residues. Per germline, CDR1 SGHTA and CDR2 FQGNSA. In DNA, the CDR3 is TGTGCCAGCAAACAGCGGGAGGGCACCGGGGAGCTGTTTTTT. Amino acids: CASKQREGTGELFF. The variable domain in full, with the rest retrieved from reference TRBV7-2 and TRBJ2-2, is GAGVSQSPSNKVTEKGKDVELRCDPISGHTALYWYRQSLGQGLEFLIYFQGNSAPDKSGLPSDRFSAERTGGSVSTLTIQRTQQEDSAVYLCASKQREGTGELFFGEGSRLTVL.

This clonotype was counted at least ten times. The chain combines TRBV30 with TRBJ2-7, with TRBD1 matching 9 bases. CDR1 and CDR2 from the germline V gene are GTSNPN and SVGIG (reference sequence). J gave up 3 bases and V 1 base, and 1 base lay outside the gene matches. This CDR3 is 13 amino acids long. DNA of the CDR3: TGTGCCTGGAGTGGGGACAGGGTCTACGAGCAGTACTTC. Translated, it gives CAWSGDRVYEQYF.

In its sample, this clonotype was seen many times. An end of the junction differs from the germline gene, which may be a read error. CDR3 region: CASSQEGRGNQPQHF. The DNA for the CDR3 is TGCGCCAGCAGTCAAGAGGGCAGGGGCAATCAGCCCCAGCATTTT. This rearrangement joins TRBV4-1 to TRBJ1-5, with D perhaps TRBD1 (5 bases). Germline CDR1 reads MGHRA; CDR2 reads YSYEKL. The CDR3 sequence is 15 residues long.

The chain has TRBV7-2 and TRBJ2-2; no firm D call. Germline V CDR1 and CDR2: SGHTA, FQGNSA. Trimming pared 7 bases from V and 2 bases from J, leaving 11 bases between. The CDR3 extends over 14 amino acids. CDR3 nucleotides: TGTGCCAGCAATCTCCTATCCAACACCGGGGAGCTGTTTTTT. It yields the protein CASNLLSNTGELFF. The whole variable domain, remainder taken from reference TRBV7-2 and TRBJ2-2, is GAGVSQSPSNKVTEKGKDVELRCDPISGHTALYWYRQSLGQGLEFLIYFQGNSAPDKSGLPSDRFSAERTGGSVSTLTIQRTQQEDSAVYLCASNLLSNTGELFFGEGSRLTVL.

The table lists this clonotype with many counts. This chain connects TRBV9 to TRBJ2-5, with TRBD2 matching over 8 bases. Per the germline V gene, CDR1 is SGDLS and CDR2 is YYNGEE. The CDR3 consists of 14 residues. V was clipped by 3 bases and J by 5 bases; unmatched bases: 6. CDR3 bases: TGTGCCAGCAGCGCGGGGGGGTACATGGAGACCCAGTACTTC. It specifies CASSAGGYMETQYF.

The sample holds one count of this clonotype. J is TRBJ2-7 and V is TRBV7-2; D gene uncertain. The germline V and J ends were trimmed by 1 base and 0 bases, with 10 bases remaining between them. Germline V lookup: CDR1 SGHTA, CDR2 FQGNSA. The CDR3 has 15 amino acids. CDR3: CASSLGRRSSYEQYF. CDR3 nucleotide sequence: TGTGCCAGCAGCTTAGGACGTCGGAGCTCCTACGAGCAGTACTTC.

The chain carries TRBV19 and TRBJ2-7; weak D call: TRBD1 (5 bases). The CDR3 runs to 13 residues. Trimming removed 6 bases from V and 7 bases from J, with 16 bases in between. The germline V gene has CDR1 LNHDA and CDR2 SQIVND (reference sequence). CDR3: CASSEGAGLEQYF. The CDR3 nucleotides read TGTGCCAGTAGCGAAGGAGCAGGGTTGGAGCAGTACTTC. The full variable domain, its missing parts supplied by reference TRBV19 and TRBJ2-7, is DGGITQSPKYLFRKEGQNVTLSCEQNLNHDAMYWYRQDPGQGLRLIYYSQIVNDFQKGDIAEGYSVSREKKESFPLTVTSAQKNPTAFYLCASSEGAGLEQYFGPGTRLTVT.

In the case of this clonotype: A junction boundary mismatches the germline segment, possibly from a read error. This chain joins TRBV29-1 and TRBJ1-1; 10 bases fit TRBD1. The CDR3 sequence is 9 residues long. Germline V lookup: CDR1 SQVTM, CDR2 ANQGSEA. In DNA, the CDR3 is TGCAGCGTTGAGGGACAGGGGACCTTT. This translates into CSVEGQGTF.

The chain has TRBV6-5 and TRBJ1-2, with D possibly TRBD1 on 6 matching bases. Germline loops: CDR1 MNHEY, CDR2 SVGAGI. Trimming cost V 4 bases and J 1 base, with 10 bases left between them. This CDR3 region has 14 residues. The CDR3 nucleotides are TGTGCCAGCAGTTTGTACAGGGTTAACTATGGCTACACCTTC. This encodes CASSLYRVNYGYTF.

This clonotype was detected once. The rearrangement joins TRBV6-5 to TRBJ1-2; TRBD1 is a possible D gene (5 bases). Germline CDR1 MNHEY, CDR2 SVGAGI. V was trimmed by 2 bases and J by 12 bases, leaving 13 bases between them. This CDR3 region has 12 residues. CDR3 in amino acids: CASSYGRAGNTF. The CDR3 DNA follows: TGTGCCAGCAGTTACGGCAGGGCTGGAAACACCTTC.

This clonotype came up many times. V gene TRBV19 combines with J gene TRBJ2-3; unclear D gene. The germline CDR1 and CDR2 sequences are LNHDA and SQIVND (reference sequence). Trimming took off 6 bases at V and 0 bases at J, with 16 bases between the two ends. CDR3 length equals 16 residues. The chain's CDR3 is CASRTGRLASTDTQYF. CDR3 bases: TGTGCCAGTAGGACCGGACGGCTTGCTAGCACAGATACGCAGTATTTT.

On this clonotype: A much more abundant neighbour one base away suggests this may be a read error. J is TRBJ1-4 and V is TRBV20-1; D not certain. CDR3 length: 14 residues. Germline V gene sequence: CDR1 DFQATT, CDR2 SNEGSKA (reference sequence). As DNA, the CDR3 is TGCGGTGCTGACTCCGGGGTAGGTGGCGAAAAACTGTTTTTT. It codes for CGADSGVGGEKLFF.

Ten or more counts support this clonotype. The chain joins TRBV9 to TRBJ2-3; unclear D gene. This CDR3 comprises 15 residues. Germline-derived CDR1 and CDR2 are SGDLS and YYNGEE. Trimming cost V 6 bases and J 1 base, with 15 bases left between them. The CDR3 spells CASTMWATGTDTQYF. Written as DNA, the CDR3 is TGTGCCAGCACCATGTGGGCCACTGGCACAGATACGCAGTATTTT.